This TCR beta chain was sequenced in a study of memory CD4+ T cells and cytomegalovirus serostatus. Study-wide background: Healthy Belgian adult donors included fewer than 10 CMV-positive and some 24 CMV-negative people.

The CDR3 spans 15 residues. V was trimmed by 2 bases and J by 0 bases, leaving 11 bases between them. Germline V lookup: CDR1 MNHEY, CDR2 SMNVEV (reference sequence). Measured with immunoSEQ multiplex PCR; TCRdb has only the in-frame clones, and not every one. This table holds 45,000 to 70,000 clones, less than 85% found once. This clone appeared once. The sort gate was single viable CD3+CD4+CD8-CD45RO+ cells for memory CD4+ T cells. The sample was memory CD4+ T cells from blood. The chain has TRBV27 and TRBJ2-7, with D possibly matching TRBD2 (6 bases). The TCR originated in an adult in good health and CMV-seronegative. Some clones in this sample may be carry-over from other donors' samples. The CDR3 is CASSLGGGLSYEQYF. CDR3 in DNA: TGTGCCAGCAGTTTAGGCGGAGGGCTCTCCTACGAGCAGTACTTC.